Each of the 20 T cell receptor beta chains below was sequenced from the same sample in a study of control samples from healthy donors and cancer patients. Repertoires were generated with immunoSEQ multiplex PCR, while TCRdb's copy carries only in-frame clones and drops some. This table has roughly 120,000 clones, around nine tenths appearing once. The sequenced sample was blood. The receptors were gathered from a woman in her 70s in good health.

As concerns this clone: The junction does not match germline at one end; this may be a read error. The chain uses TRBV5-4 and TRBJ2-5, with 9 bases that match TRBD2. This CDR3 is 16 amino acids long. From germline, CDR1 is SGHNT and CDR2 YYREEE (reference sequence). CDR3 sequence (DNA): TGTGCCGGCAGCTTGATTAGCGGGAGATACCAAGAGACCCAGTACTTC. Translation gives CAGSLISGRYQETQYF.

This clone has just one count. V gene TRBV3-1 (or the pseudogene TRBV3-2) combines with J gene TRBJ2-7; 10 bases fit TRBD1. This CDR3 comprises 15 residues. V shed 1 base and J 2 bases; nucleotides not matched to a gene: 2. Germline V gene sequence: CDR1 LGHDT, CDR2 YNNKEL (reference sequence). The CDR3 loop is CASSQGQGAAYEQYF. The CDR3 nucleotides are TGTGCCAGCAGCCAAGGACAGGGGGCGGCCTACGAGCAGTACTTC.

V and J are TRBV5-1 and TRBJ1-1; 8 nucleotides line up with TRBD1. CDR1 SGHRS and CDR2 YFSETQ come from the germline V gene. V gave up 0 bases and J gave up 3 bases; unmatched junction bases: 10. This CDR3 comprises 17 residues. This CDR3 reads CASSLAGGLRGHTEAFF. Written as DNA, the CDR3 is TGCGCCAGCAGCTTGGCCGGGGGACTCAGGGGGCACACTGAAGCTTTCTTT.

The chain is built from TRBV4-3 and TRBJ1-2; no definite D call. The CDR3 contains 15 residues. CDR1 and CDR2 from the germline V gene are LGHNA and YSLEER. V dropped 0 bases and J dropped 3 bases, with 11 bases sitting between them. The DNA for the CDR3 is TGCGCCAGCAGCCAAGAGGTGGTTAGCGACTATGGCTACACCTTC. It is translated as CASSQEVVSDYGYTF.

This chain connects TRBV5-8 to TRBJ2-5, with D possibly being TRBD1 or TRBD2 (5 bases each). The V end lost 4 bases, the J end lost 5 bases, and 12 bases lay between the germline ends. This CDR3 is built from 13 residues. Germline V gene sequence: CDR1 SGHTS, CDR2 YDEGEE. For the CDR3, the DNA is TGTGCCAGCAGCACGGGACGGCCTGAGACCCAGTACTTC. This translates into CASSTGRPETQYF. The variable domain in full, completed from reference TRBV5-8 and TRBJ2-5, reads EAGVTQSPTHLIKTRGQQATLRCSPISGHTSVYWYQQALGLGLQFLLWYDEGEERNRGNFPPRFSGRQFPNYSSELNVNALELEDSALYLCASSTGRPETQYFGPGTRLLVL.

CDR3 sequence (DNA): TGTGCCAGCAGCCGCGGGACTAGCGGGGCAGATTACAATGAGCAGTTCTTC. It yields the protein CASSRGTSGADYNEQFF. The chain combines TRBV11-3 with TRBJ2-1; TRBD2 agrees at 13 bases. J was trimmed by 4 bases and V by 5 bases; bases with no gene match: 8. This CDR3 spans 17 amino acids. Germline-derived CDR1 and CDR2 are SGHNT and YENEEA.

The rearrangement uses TRBV7-9 and TRBJ1-2, with D possibly TRBD1 on 6 matching bases. Germline values: CDR1 SEHNR, CDR2 FQNEAQ (reference sequence). This CDR3 contains 14 residues. Trimming removed 0 bases from V and 3 bases from J, with 8 bases in between. The CDR3 DNA sequence: TGTGCCAGCAGCTTAGCGGGGGGCGACTATGGCTACACCTTC. Protein product: CASSLAGGDYGYTF.

The gene calls are TRBV29-1 and TRBJ2-3; 11 bases agree with TRBD2. This CDR3 is built from 16 residues. The trim removed 5 bases at V and 0 bases at J, leaving 7 bases unmatched. CDR1 SQVTM and CDR2 ANQGSEA come from the germline V gene. CDR3 sequence reads: CSVWGLADSSTDTQYF. Here the CDR3 DNA reads TGCAGCGTTTGGGGACTAGCGGACTCTAGCACAGATACGCAGTATTTT.

This clone is termed medium-sized. V and J are TRBV24-1 and TRBJ1-1; no firm D call. The germline CDR1 and CDR2 sequences are KGHDR and SFDVKD. The germline V and J ends were trimmed by 4 bases and 2 bases, with 7 bases remaining between them. The CDR3 runs to 13 residues. The CDR3 reads CATSDRPNTEAFF. The CDR3 coding sequence is TGTGCCACCAGTGACAGACCAAACACTGAAGCTTTCTTT.

This clone showed up just once. The chain carries TRBV11-3 and TRBJ2-2; D is ambiguous. The CDR3 contains 15 residues. Trimming removed 5 bases from V and 1 base from J, with 11 bases in between. In germline, CDR1 is SGHNT, CDR2 YENEEA. This CDR3 reads CASSPAFQNTGELFF. DNA for the CDR3: TGTGCCAGCAGCCCGGCGTTTCAGAACACCGGGGAGCTGTTTTTT. The whole variable domain, remainder taken from reference TRBV11-3 and TRBJ2-2, is EAGVVQSPRYKIIEKKQPVAFWCNPISGHNTLYWYLQNLGQGPELLIRYENEEAVDDSQLPKDRFSAERLKGVDSTLKIQPAELGDSAVYLCASSPAFQNTGELFFGEGSRLTVL.

The chain employs TRBV6-4 and TRBJ2-2, with D possibly TRBD1 on 6 matching bases. V lost 9 bases, J lost 3 bases, and 11 bases lay in between. Germline V gene lookup returns CDR1 MRHNA and CDR2 SNTAGT. The CDR3 length is 13 residues. CDR3 bases: TGTGCCAGTGGTGACAGGTACACCGGGGAGCTGTTTTTT. The encoded protein is CASGDRYTGELFF.

This chain joins TRBV27 and TRBJ2-7; tentatively, D is TRBD2 (7 bases). This CDR3 comprises 15 residues. Germline loops: CDR1 MNHEY, CDR2 SMNVEV (reference sequence). V lost 2 bases to trimming and J lost 2 bases, with 13 bases between them. The CDR3 here is CASSLSEGGPYEQYF. The CDR3 nucleotides read TGTGCCAGCAGTTTAAGCGAGGGGGGGCCCTACGAGCAGTACTTC.

This clone was found a few times. The CDR3 region is CASSDSAYTGELFF. CDR3 in DNA: TGTGCCAGCAGTGACTCCGCATACACCGGGGAGCTGTTTTTT. This chain joins TRBV6-4 and TRBJ2-2; D call uncertain. The CDR3 is made up of 14 amino acids. Germline CDR1 MRHNA, CDR2 SNTAGT. V lost 0 bases and J lost 3, with 5 bases in between.

This chain links TRBV7-3 with TRBJ2-5, with TRBD2 identical over 16 bases. With 4 bases clipped from V and 5 bases from J, the junction kept 4 bases outside the gene matches. The CDR3 runs 16 residues. Germline V CDR1 and CDR2: SGHTA, FQGTGA. CDR3 loop: CASSSGLAGGVETQYF. In DNA form, the CDR3 reads TGTGCCAGCAGCTCGGGACTAGCGGGGGGGGTGGAGACCCAGTACTTC.

This clone was seen more than once but under ten times. This chain connects TRBV5-8 to TRBJ2-1, with 8 bases matching TRBD1. The J segment lost 2 bases and the V segment lost 7 bases, leaving 11 bases of the junction unmatched. Germline V CDR1 and CDR2: SGHTS, YDEGEE. CDR3 size: 16 residues. The CDR3 loop is CASPLPPGQAYNEQFF. The CDR3 nucleotides are TGTGCCAGCCCCCTCCCCCCGGGACAGGCCTACAATGAGCAGTTCTTC.

V usage is TRBV9 and J usage is TRBJ1-1, with D possibly matching TRBD1 (5 bases). The germline V gene encodes CDR1 SGDLS and CDR2 YYNGEE. CDR3 length: 15 residues. Trimming left V 0 bases short and J 4 bases short, with 13 bases between. CDR3 nucleotides: TGTGCCAGCAGCGTAGGCAAGGGGTATAGCACTGAAGCTTTCTTT. Protein: CASSVGKGYSTEAFF.

J is TRBJ2-3 and V is TRBV19, with 7 bases lining up with TRBD1. V shed 5 bases, J shed 6 bases, and the junction held 11 bases outside the gene matches. This CDR3 contains 15 residues. Germline V gives CDR1 LNHDA, CDR2 SQIVND (reference sequence). CDR3 sequence (DNA): TGTGCCAGTAGTCTCAATCCCGGGACAGTGGATACGCAGTATTTT. Protein product: CASSLNPGTVDTQYF.

The V call is TRBV4-1, the J call TRBJ1-2, with D maybe TRBD1 (5 bases). The germline V and J ends were trimmed by 4 bases and 4 bases, with 13 bases remaining between them. CDR1 is MGHRA and CDR2 is YSYEKL in the germline V gene. This CDR3 contains 14 residues. For the CDR3, the DNA is TGCGCCAGCAGCCTGCCGGGGACTACCTATGGCTACACCTTC. Translating gives CASSLPGTTYGYTF.

The chain recombines TRBV7-9 with TRBJ2-3; 9 bases are shared with TRBD2. Trimming removed 2 bases from V and 2 bases from J; junction bases left unmatched: 5. Germline CDR1 SEHNR, CDR2 FQNEAQ (reference sequence). The CDR3 contains 16 residues. The CDR3 reads CASSLSLAGYTDTQYF. The CDR3 DNA reads as TGTGCCAGCAGCTTATCCCTAGCGGGGTACACAGATACGCAGTATTTT.

This rearrangement joins TRBV4-3 to TRBJ2-1; 8 bases are shared with TRBD1. The CDR3 contains 15 residues. Germline V CDR1 and CDR2: LGHNA, YSLEER. The junction had 8 bases not matched to a gene; V was cut back by 1 base and J by 9 bases. The CDR3 DNA reads TGCGCCAGCAGCCAAGGGCAGGGGGCGGTCAGTGAGCAGTTCTTC. Encoded protein: CASSQGQGAVSEQFF.